In this sample, the clone carrying this TCR beta chain turned up many times. This entry comes from a study of breast tumors, draining lymph nodes, adjacent tissues. Between the trimmed V and J ends, which lost 3 bases and 8 bases, there was a span of 18 bases. The CDR3 consists of 15 residues. Germline CDR1 and CDR2: SGHRS and YFSETQ. One entry per CDR3 protein, called by TCRdb with MiXCR from the multiplex PCR reads. The data contain around 230,000 distinct CDR3 sequences, under 40% of them seen just once; the ten biggest clones take up roughly 3.5%. The lymph nodes were axillary draining lymph nodes from breast cancer patients.

The sequenced material came from axillary lymph node tissue. This sequence was found in a female donor with breast cancer. Some clones in this sample may be carry-over from other donors' samples. The J gene is TRBJ2-1, the V gene TRBV5-1; D perhaps matches TRBD1 (6 bases). The CDR3 sequence: CASSSVGAREYEQFF. Written as DNA, the CDR3 is TGCGCCAGCAGCTCGGTGGGGGCTAGGGAATATGAGCAGTTCTTC.